This TCR beta chain stems from a study of OX40 agonist ivuxolimab in advanced cancers. Study-wide context: One hepatocellular carcinoma and a couple of cutaneous melanoma patients partially responded. Whole-study findings and limits: Both blood CD4+ and CD8+ T cells showed clonal growth by week 6 at 0.1 to 3.0 mg/kg. Expanded peripheral T cell antigen specificity was not determined.

Sequencing used immunoSEQ multiplex PCR; TCRdb keeps in-frame clones, though not all of them. The sample includes tens of thousands of clones, around nine tenths of them seen just once. This CDR3 region has 13 residues. Per the germline V gene, CDR1 is MDHEN and CDR2 is SYDVKM. V shed 7 bases and J shed 5 bases, with 11 bases lying between them. Worth noting for this clone: Its antigen is not identified.

Specimen: CD4+ or CD8+ T cells sorted from blood, collected in a trial of the OX40 agonist ivuxolimab. The sequence derives from an adult with an advanced solid tumor such as melanoma, head and neck, liver or kidney cancer. The chain couples TRBV28 to TRBJ1-4; a weak D match, TRBD1 (6 bases). Here the CDR3 DNA reads TGTGCCAGCAAGGGGGGATTCAATGAAAAACTGTTTTTT. This translates into CASKGGFNEKLFF.